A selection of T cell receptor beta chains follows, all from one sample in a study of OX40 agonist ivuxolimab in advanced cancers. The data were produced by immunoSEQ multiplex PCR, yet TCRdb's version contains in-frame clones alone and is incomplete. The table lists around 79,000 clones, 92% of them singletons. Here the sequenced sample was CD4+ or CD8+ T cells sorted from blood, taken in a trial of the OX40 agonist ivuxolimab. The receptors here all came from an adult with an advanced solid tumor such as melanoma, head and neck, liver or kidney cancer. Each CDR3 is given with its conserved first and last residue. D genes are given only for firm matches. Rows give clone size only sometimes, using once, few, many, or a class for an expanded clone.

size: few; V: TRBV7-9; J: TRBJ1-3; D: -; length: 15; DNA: TGTGCCAGCAGCTTATATCGGGACCGACGAAACACCATATATTTT; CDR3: CASSLYRDRRNTIYF
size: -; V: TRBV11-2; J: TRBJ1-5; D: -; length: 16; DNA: TGTGCCAGCAGCCCGGGCCCGGGGCAAGGGGTTCAGCCCCAGCATTTT; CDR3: CASSPGPGQGVQPQHF
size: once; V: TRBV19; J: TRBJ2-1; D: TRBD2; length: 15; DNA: TGTGCCAGTACCCTACTAGCGGGGGCTCCCAATGAGCAGTTCTTC; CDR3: CASTLLAGAPNEQFF
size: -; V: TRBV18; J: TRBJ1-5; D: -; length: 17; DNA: TGTGCCAGCTCACCGCGCACGGGAAACAGGGACGATCAGCCCCAGCATTTT; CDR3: CASSPRTGNRDDQPQHF
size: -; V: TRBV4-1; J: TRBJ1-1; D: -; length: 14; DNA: TGCGCCAGCAGCCAAGAAAAGGGCAGCTGGGAAGCTTTCTTT; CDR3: CASSQEKGSWEAFF
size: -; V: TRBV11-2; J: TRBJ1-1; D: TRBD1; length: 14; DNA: TGTGCCAGCAGCTTGTCCTCAGGGGGCACTGAAGCTTTCTTT; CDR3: CASSLSSGGTEAFF
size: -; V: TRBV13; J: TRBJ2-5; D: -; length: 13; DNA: TGTGCCAGCAGCCCGGAACGAAGGGAGACCCAGTACTTC; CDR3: CASSPERRETQYF
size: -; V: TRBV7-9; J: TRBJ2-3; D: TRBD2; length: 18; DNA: TGTGCCAGCAGCTTACCCCCCCTACTAGCGGGGCCCACAGATACGCAGTATTTT; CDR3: CASSLPPLLAGPTDTQYF
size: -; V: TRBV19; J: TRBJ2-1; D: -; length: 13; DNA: TGTGCCAGTAGTTTTGGACTGTCCGCCGAGCAGTTCTTC; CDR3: CASSFGLSAEQFF
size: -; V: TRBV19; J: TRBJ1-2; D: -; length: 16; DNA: TGTGCCAGTAGTATCCGAACCCCAGGAGTTGACTATGGCTACACCTTC; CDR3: CASSIRTPGVDYGYTF
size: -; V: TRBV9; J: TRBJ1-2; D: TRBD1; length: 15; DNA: TGTGCCAGCAGCATAACTTCGGGACAGATGAATGGCTACACCTTC; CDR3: CASSITSGQMNGYTF
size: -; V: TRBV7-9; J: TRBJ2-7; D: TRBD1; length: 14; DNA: TGTGCCAGCAGCTACCAGGGGGCGCACGACGAGCAGTACTTC; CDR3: CASSYQGAHDEQYF
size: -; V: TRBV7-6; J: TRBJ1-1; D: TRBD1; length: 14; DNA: TGTGCCAGCAGCATCAGGGGGGAGGGCACTGAAGCTTTCTTT; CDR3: CASSIRGEGTEAFF
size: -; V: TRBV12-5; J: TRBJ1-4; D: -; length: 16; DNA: TGTGCTAGTGGTTTGGGTGTAGGGGGGGCTAATGAAAAACTGTTTTTT; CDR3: CASGLGVGGANEKLFF
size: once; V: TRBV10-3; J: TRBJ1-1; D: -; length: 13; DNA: TGTGCCATCAGTGAGTCTCGGAAGGAAGGAGCTTTCTTT; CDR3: CAISESRKEGAFF
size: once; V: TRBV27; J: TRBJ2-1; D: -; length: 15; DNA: TGTGCCAGCAGTTTAGGAGGGATCACCTACAATGAGCAGTTCTTC; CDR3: CASSLGGITYNEQFF
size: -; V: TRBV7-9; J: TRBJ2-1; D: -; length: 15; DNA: TGTGCCAGCAGCTCAGGGGAAACTAGTATTTATGAGCAGTTCTTC; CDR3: CASSSGETSIYEQFF
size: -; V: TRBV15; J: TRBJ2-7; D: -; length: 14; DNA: TGTGCCACCAGCAGGGGCACAGGGTTTAGGGAGCAGTACTTC; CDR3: CATSRGTGFREQYF
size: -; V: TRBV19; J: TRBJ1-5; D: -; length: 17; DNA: TGTGCCAGTAGTATAGTGTGGCAGCCTTATAGCAATCAGCCCCAGCATTTT; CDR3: CASSIVWQPYSNQPQHF
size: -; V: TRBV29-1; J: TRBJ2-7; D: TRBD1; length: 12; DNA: TGCAGCGTTGCTCCAGGGGGCTCCGAGCAGTACTTC; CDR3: CSVAPGGSEQYF
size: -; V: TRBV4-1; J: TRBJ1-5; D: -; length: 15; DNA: TGCGCCAGCAGCGAAGTGACAGCAAACTCACAGCCCCAGCATTTT; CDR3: CASSEVTANSQPQHF
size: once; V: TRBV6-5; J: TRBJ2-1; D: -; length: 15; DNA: TGTGCCAGCAGTTACGGAGGGGCCTCCTACAATGAGCAGTTCTTC; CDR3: CASSYGGASYNEQFF
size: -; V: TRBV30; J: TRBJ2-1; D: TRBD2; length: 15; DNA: TGTGCCTGGAGCGCTCGAGCGGGGGTTAACAATGAGCAGTTCTTC; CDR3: CAWSARAGVNNEQFF
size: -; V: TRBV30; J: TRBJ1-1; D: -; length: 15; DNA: TGTGCCTGGAGTGTGGTCGGACAGTTAAACACTGAAGCTTTCTTT; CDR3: CAWSVVGQLNTEAFF
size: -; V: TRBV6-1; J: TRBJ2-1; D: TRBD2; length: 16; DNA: TGTGCCAGCAGTGAATTCAAAGGGGAGGGTTACAATGAGCAGTTCTTC; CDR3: CASSEFKGEGYNEQFF
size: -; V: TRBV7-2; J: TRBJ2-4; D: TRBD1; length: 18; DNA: TGTGCCAGCAGCGCTGACAGGGGGGGCCTTCTAGCCAAAAACATTCAGTACTTC; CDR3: CASSADRGGLLAKNIQYF